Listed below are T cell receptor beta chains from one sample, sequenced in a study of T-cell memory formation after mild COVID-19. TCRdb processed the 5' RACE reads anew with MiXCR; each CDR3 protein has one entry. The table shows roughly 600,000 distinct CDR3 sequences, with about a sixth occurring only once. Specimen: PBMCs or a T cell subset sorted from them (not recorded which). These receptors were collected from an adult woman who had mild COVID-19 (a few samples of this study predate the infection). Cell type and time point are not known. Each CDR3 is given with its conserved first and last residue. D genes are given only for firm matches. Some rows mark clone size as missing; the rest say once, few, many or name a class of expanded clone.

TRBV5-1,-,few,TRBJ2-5,CASSSGTPKETQYF,TGCGCCAGCAGCTCCGGGACACCAAAAGAGACCCAGTACTTC
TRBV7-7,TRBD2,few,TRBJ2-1,CASSERTSGYNEQFF,TGTGCTAGCAGCGAACGGACTAGCGGGTACAATGAGCAGTTCTTC
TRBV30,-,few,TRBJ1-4,CAWSAVGREKLFF,TGTGCCTGGAGTGCCGTGGGAAGGGAAAAACTGTTTTTT
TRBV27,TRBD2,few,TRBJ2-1,CASSLFGLAGGENEQFF,TGTGCCAGCAGTCTATTCGGACTAGCGGGGGGAGAGAATGAGCAGTTCTTC
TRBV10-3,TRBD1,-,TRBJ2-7,CAISPRQGEGDYEQYF,TGTGCCATCAGCCCGAGACAGGGGGAGGGGGACTACGAGCAGTACTTC
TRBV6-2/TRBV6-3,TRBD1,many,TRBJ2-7,CASSPQGGTYEQYF,TGTGCCAGCAGCCCACAGGGGGGTACGTACGAGCAGTACTTC
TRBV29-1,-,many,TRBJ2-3,CSVDQNTDTQYF,TGCAGCGTTGACCAGAACACAGATACGCAGTATTTT
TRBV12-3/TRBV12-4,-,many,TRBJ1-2,CARERLNYGYTF,TGTGCCCGAGAACGACTGAACTATGGCTACACCTTC
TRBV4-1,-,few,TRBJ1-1,CASSQDRVVRTEAFF,TGCGCCAGCAGCCAAGATCGAGTGGTGCGGACTGAAGCTTTCTTT
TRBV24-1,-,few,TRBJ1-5,CATSAPGQKQPQHF,TGTGCCACCAGTGCCCCAGGACAGAAGCAGCCCCAGCATTTT
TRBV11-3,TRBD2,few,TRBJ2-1,CASSLALLLAGGPGNEQFF,TGTGCCAGCAGCTTAGCCCTCCTACTAGCGGGAGGGCCGGGTAATGAGCAGTTCTTC
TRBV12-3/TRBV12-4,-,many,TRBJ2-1,CASSFWGGGAGNEQFF,TGTGCCAGCAGTTTTTGGGGAGGGGGAGCCGGCAATGAGCAGTTCTTC
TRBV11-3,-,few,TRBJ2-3,CASSTSTGEQDTQYF,TGTGCCAGCAGCACCTCGACCGGGGAGCAAGATACGCAGTATTTT
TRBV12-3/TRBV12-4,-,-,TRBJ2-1,CASSLILPYEQFF,TGTGCCAGCAGTTTAATTCTCCCTTATGAGCAGTTCTTC
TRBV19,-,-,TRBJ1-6,CASSIAASPVSPLHF,TGTGCCAGTAGTATAGCCGCCAGCCCCGTTTCACCCCTCCACTTT
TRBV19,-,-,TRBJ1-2,CASSPPDSGWYF,TGTGCCAGTAGTCCTCCGGACAGTGGTTGGTACTTC
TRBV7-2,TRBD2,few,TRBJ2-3,CASSPRAGGTTDTQYF,TGTGCCAGCAGCCCAAGGGCGGGAGGGACGACAGATACGCAGTATTTT
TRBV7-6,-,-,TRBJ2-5,CASSPRLKETQYF,TGTGCCAGCAGCCCTCGTCTAAAGGAGACCCAGTACTTC
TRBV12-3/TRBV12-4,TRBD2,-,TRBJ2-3,CASSLGRSGGADTQYF,TGTGCCAGCAGTTTAGGCCGCAGCGGGGGGGCAGATACGCAGTATTTT
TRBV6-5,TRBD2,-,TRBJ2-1,CASSYKGLAGPVYNEQFF,TGTGCCAGCAGTTACAAAGGACTAGCGGGACCGGTCTACAATGAGCAGTTCTTC
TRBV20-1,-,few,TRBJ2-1,CSATLADSYNEQFF,TGCAGTGCCACACTGGCGGACTCCTACAATGAGCAGTTCTTC
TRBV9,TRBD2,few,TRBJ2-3,CASGTSGAADTQYF,TGTGCCAGCGGGACTAGCGGGGCTGCAGATACGCAGTATTTT
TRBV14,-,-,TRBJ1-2,CASSQVGGYTF,TGTGCCAGCAGCCAAGTAGGTGGCTACACCTTC
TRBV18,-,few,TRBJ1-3,CASSPSPLSSGNTIYF,TGTGCCAGCTCACCGTCCCCGCTTAGCTCTGGAAACACCATATATTTT
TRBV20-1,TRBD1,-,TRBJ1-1,CSARSQGTMNTEAFF,TGCAGTGCCCGATCACAGGGGACCATGAACACTGAAGCTTTCTTT
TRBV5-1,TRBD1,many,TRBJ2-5,CASRPTTGGWETQYF,TGCGCCAGCAGACCCACGACAGGGGGCTGGGAGACCCAGTACTTC
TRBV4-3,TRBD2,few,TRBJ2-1,CASSQEGLESYNEQFF,TGCGCCAGCAGCCAAGAGGGACTAGAGTCCTACAATGAGCAGTTCTTC
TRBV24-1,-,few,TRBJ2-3,CATSEKGVVTDTQYF,TGTGCCACCAGTGAGAAGGGGGTGGTCACAGATACGCAGTATTTT
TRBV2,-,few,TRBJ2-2,CATAKTLVTGELFF,TGTGCCACCGCAAAAACCCTCGTTACCGGGGAGCTGTTTTTT
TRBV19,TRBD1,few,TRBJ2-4,CASRETGKNIQYF,TGTGCCAGTAGGGAGACAGGGAAAAACATTCAGTACTTC
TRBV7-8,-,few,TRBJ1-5,CASSDVSTGTWSNQPQHF,TGTGCCAGCAGCGATGTATCCACAGGGACCTGGAGCAATCAGCCCCAGCATTTT
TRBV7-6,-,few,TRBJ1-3,CASSKGQNSGNTIYF,TGTGCCAGCAGTAAAGGACAGAACTCTGGAAACACCATATATTTT
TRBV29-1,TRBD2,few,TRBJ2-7,CSARTSGRYEQYF,TGCAGCGCCCGGACTAGCGGCCGCTACGAGCAGTACTTC
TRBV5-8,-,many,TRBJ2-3,CASSLRGISGYTNTQYF,TGTGCCAGCAGCTTGCGGGGCATCAGCGGATATACAAATACGCAGTATTTT
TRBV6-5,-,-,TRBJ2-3,CASSYGFDTQYF,TGTGCCAGCAGTTACGGCTTTGATACGCAGTATTTT
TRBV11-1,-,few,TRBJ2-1,CASSLVVPRGQFF,TGTGCCAGCAGCTTAGTGGTCCCCCGAGGGCAGTTCTTC
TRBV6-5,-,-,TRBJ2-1,CASSYSWRGRSYNEQFF,TGTGCCAGCAGTTACTCTTGGAGGGGGAGGTCCTACAATGAGCAGTTCTTC
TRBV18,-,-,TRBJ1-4,CASSPGTENEKLFF,TGTGCCAGCTCACCCGGGACGGAGAATGAAAAACTGTTTTTT
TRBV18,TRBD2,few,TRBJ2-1,CASSALPGLAGYNEQFF,TGTGCCAGCTCGGCCCTGCCGGGACTAGCGGGGTACAATGAGCAGTTCTTC
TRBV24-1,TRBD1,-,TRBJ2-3,CATSDLRPAGDRGGDTQYF,TGTGCCACCAGTGACCTGAGACCGGCCGGAGACAGGGGCGGTGATACGCAGTATTTT
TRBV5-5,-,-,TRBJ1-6,CASSWSGGREPLHF,TGTGCCAGCAGCTGGTCGGGAGGCCGGGAACCCCTCCACTTT
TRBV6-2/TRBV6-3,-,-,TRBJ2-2,CASSSPLHTGELFF,TGTGCCAGCAGTTCCCCTCTTCACACCGGGGAGCTGTTTTTT
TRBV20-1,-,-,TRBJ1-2,CSAREGPSTLTYGYTF,TGCAGTGCTAGAGAGGGACCTTCTACCCTGACCTATGGCTACACCTTC
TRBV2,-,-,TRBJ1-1,CASSEYRETEAFF,TGTGCCAGCAGTGAATACAGGGAGACTGAAGCTTTCTTT
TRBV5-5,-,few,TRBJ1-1,CASSLEGTTEAFF,TGTGCCAGCAGCTTGGAAGGGACCACTGAAGCTTTCTTT
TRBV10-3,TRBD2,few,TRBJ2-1,CAISTGLAGSNEQFF,TGTGCCATCAGCACCGGACTAGCGGGAAGCAATGAGCAGTTCTTC
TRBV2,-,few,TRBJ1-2,CASSGNSFNYGYTF,TGTGCCAGCAGTGGGAACAGCTTTAACTATGGCTACACCTTC
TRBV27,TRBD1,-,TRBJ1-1,CASSLRGTGAAKNTEAFF,TGTGCCAGCAGTCTACGTGGGACAGGGGCCGCGAAGAACACTGAAGCTTTCTTT
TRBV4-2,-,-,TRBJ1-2,CASSQDRHRVVYGYTF,TGTGCCAGCAGCCAAGATCGGCACAGGGTAGTATACGGCTACACCTTC
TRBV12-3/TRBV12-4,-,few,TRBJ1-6,CASSLGRNSPLHF,TGTGCCAGCAGTTTGGGGCGAAATTCACCCCTCCACTTT
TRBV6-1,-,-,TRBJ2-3,CASSVRPGADTQYF,TGTGCCAGCAGTGTCAGGCCAGGGGCAGATACGCAGTATTTT
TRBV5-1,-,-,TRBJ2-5,CASSSGIQETQYF,TGCGCCAGCAGCTCAGGGATTCAAGAGACCCAGTACTTC
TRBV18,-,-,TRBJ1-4,CASSPQREGREKLFF,TGTGCCAGCTCACCACAGCGTGAGGGTCGGGAAAAACTGTTTTTT
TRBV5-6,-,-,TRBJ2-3,CASSFPQGLTDTQYF,TGTGCCAGCAGCTTCCCGCAGGGTCTCACAGATACGCAGTATTTT